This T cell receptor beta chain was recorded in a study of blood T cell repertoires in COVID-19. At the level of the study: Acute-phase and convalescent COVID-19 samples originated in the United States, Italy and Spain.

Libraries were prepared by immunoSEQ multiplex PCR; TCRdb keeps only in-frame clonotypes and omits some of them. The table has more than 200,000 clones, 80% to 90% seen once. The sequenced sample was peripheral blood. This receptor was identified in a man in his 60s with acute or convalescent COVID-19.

CDR3 sequence (DNA): TGCAGCGGTCTTAGCGGACAGAACACCGGGGAGCTGTTTTTT. It encodes CSGLSGQNTGELFF. This chain connects TRBV29-1 to TRBJ2-2; D possibly corresponds to TRBD2 (6 bases). Trimming shortened V by 7 bases and J by 1 base, and 13 bases separated the two germline ends. Germline lookup yields CDR1 SQVTM and CDR2 ANQGSEA. The CDR3 loop spans 14 amino acids.